These 29 T cell receptor beta chains were all obtained from the same sample, sequenced in a study of blood T cell repertoires in COVID-19. Only in-frame clones appear in the TCRdb table, and some are missing; sequencing was by immunoSEQ multiplex PCR. Here the sample spans 200,000 to 300,000 clones, roughly 88% being singletons. Source material: PBMCs or T cells enriched from blood (not recorded which). The receptors come from a woman in her 40s with acute COVID-19.

The CDR3 reads CAISERGATEAFF. The CDR3 bases are TGTGCCATCTCTGAACGGGGGGCTACTGAAGCTTTCTTT. The rearrangement joins TRBV10-3 to TRBJ1-1, with a weak D call TRBD1 (6 bases). The germline V gene has CDR1 ENHRY and CDR2 SYGVKD. The ends were cut back, 8 bases at V and 5 bases at J, with 15 bases in the middle. The CDR3 has 13 amino acids.

The rearrangement links TRBV27 to TRBJ1-5; no clear D gene. V was trimmed by 3 bases and J by 4 bases, leaving 7 bases between them. Per the germline V gene, CDR1 is MNHEY and CDR2 is SMNVEV (reference sequence). The length of the CDR3 is 13 residues. The CDR3 loop is CASSFYRNQPQHF. The CDR3 DNA reads TGTGCCAGCAGTTTCTATCGAAATCAGCCCCAGCATTTT.

The chain carries TRBV19 and TRBJ2-5; D remains ambiguous. Germline V CDR1 and CDR2: LNHDA, SQIVND (reference sequence). The CDR3 runs 14 residues. Trimming removed 7 bases from V and 2 bases from J, with 14 bases in between. The CDR3 DNA reads TGTGCCAGTACCCAGTTCGGGTGGCAAGAGACCCAGTACTTC. Its translation: CASTQFGWQETQYF.

The rearrangement joins TRBV7-2 to TRBJ1-1; 10 bases are shared with TRBD1. V lost 7 bases and J lost 7; bases outside the gene matches: 6. Germline loops: CDR1 SGHTA, CDR2 FQGNSA. The CDR3 runs 13 residues. CDR3 nucleotides: TGTGCCAGCACCTACCGGGACAGGGGTGAAGCTTTCTTT. Its translation is CASTYRDRGEAFF.

This sequence joins TRBV28 and TRBJ1-1; unclear D gene. The length of the CDR3 is 12 residues. Germline lookup yields CDR1 MDHEN and CDR2 SYDVKM. The V end was cut by 7 bases, the J end by 1 base, with 7 bases between. The CDR3 DNA reads as TGTGCCAGCATAACAAAGAACACTGAAGCTTTCTTT. Amino acids: CASITKNTEAFF.

This chain connects TRBV6-2 or TRBV6-3 to TRBJ2-6; no clear D. Trimming removed 0 bases at V and 2 bases at J, with 8 bases between. The CDR3 sequence is 16 residues long. The germline gives CDR1 MNHEY, CDR2 SVGEGT. This CDR3 is CASSYSGVTGANVLTF. The CDR3 coding sequence is TGTGCCAGCAGTTACTCAGGAGTAACTGGGGCCAACGTCCTGACTTTC.

J is TRBJ2-3 and V is TRBV5-1; possible D gene TRBD1, 5 bases. CDR1 is SGHRS and CDR2 is YFSETQ in the germline V gene. Trimming removed 0 bases from V and 1 base from J, with 12 bases in between. CDR3 size: 16 residues. The CDR3 DNA follows: TGCGCCAGCAGCTTGGTGGGGCAGGGCGGCACAGATACGCAGTATTTT. Amino acid sequence: CASSLVGQGGTDTQYF.

The gene calls are TRBV7-2 and TRBJ1-3, with D unclear. Per germline, CDR1 SGHTA and CDR2 FQGNSA. Trimming took off 1 base at V and 0 bases at J, with 7 bases between the two ends. CDR3 length equals 15 residues. This CDR3 is CASSLDAVSGNTIYF. CDR3 nucleotides: TGTGCCAGCAGCTTAGATGCGGTCTCTGGAAACACCATATATTTT.

The V gene is TRBV6-2 or TRBV6-3, the J gene TRBJ1-1; 8 bases line up with TRBD1. The V and J ends lost 2 bases and 5 bases, in that order; junction bases with no gene match: 4. Germline V gene lookup returns CDR1 MNHEY and CDR2 SVGEGT. This CDR3 contains 14 residues. The CDR3 region is CASSYVQGVTEAFF. DNA of the CDR3: TGTGCCAGCAGTTACGTACAGGGGGTTACTGAAGCTTTCTTT.

This sequence joins TRBV7-2 and TRBJ1-2, with a weak D call TRBD1 (5 bases). Looked up from germline, CDR1 is SGHTA and CDR2 is FQGNSA. Trimming shortened V by 1 base and J by 4 bases, and 19 bases separated the two germline ends. The CDR3 is made up of 17 amino acids. The CDR3 region is CASSLGGGMGAGYGYTF. The CDR3, as DNA: TGTGCCAGCAGCTTAGGGGGCGGGATGGGTGCCGGCTATGGCTACACCTTC.

A single count supports this clone. The chain carries TRBV29-1 and TRBJ1-2, with D possibly TRBD1 on 5 matching bases. Trimming removed 6 bases from V and 4 bases from J, with 15 bases in between. CDR3 length: 13 amino acids. Germline V gene lookup returns CDR1 SQVTM and CDR2 ANQGSEA. The CDR3 nucleotides read TGCAGCGTCAACCCAGCGGGGGGCTATGGCTACACCTTC. Translating gives CSVNPAGGYGYTF.

V gene TRBV4-1 combines with J gene TRBJ1-4, with a tentative D call TRBD1 (5 bases). The germline CDR1 and CDR2 sequences are MGHRA and YSYEKL. V was clipped by 5 bases and J by 0 bases, with 10 bases between them. CDR3 size: 15 residues. The CDR3 reads CASSGGWATNEKLFF. CDR3 DNA sequence: TGCGCCAGCAGCGGGGGGTGGGCAACTAATGAAAAACTGTTTTTT.

The V call is TRBV7-8, the J call TRBJ2-1; the match to TRBD2 covers 15 bases. Germline CDR1 SGHVS, CDR2 FQNEAQ. The CDR3 contains 15 residues. V lost 1 base to trimming and J lost 10 bases; unmatched junction nucleotides: 2. CDR3 nucleotides: TGTGCCAGCAGCTTAGACGGGACTAGCGGGAGGGAGCAGTTCTTC. It yields the protein CASSLDGTSGREQFF.

The chain links TRBV6-5 to TRBJ2-4, with D possibly being TRBD1 (6 bases). The CDR3 is made up of 16 amino acids. V gave up 2 bases and J gave up 0 bases, with 11 bases separating them. CDR1 and CDR2 (germline): MNHEY, SVGAGI. CDR3 loop: CASSYGQGLAKNIQYF. CDR3 DNA sequence: TGTGCCAGCAGTTACGGGCAGGGGCTAGCCAAAAACATTCAGTACTTC.

The chain joins TRBV10-1 to TRBJ1-1; a weak D match, TRBD1 (5 bases). Trimming removed 2 bases at V and 11 bases at J, with 15 bases between. Germline V lookup: CDR1 WNHNN, CDR2 SYGVQD (reference sequence). The CDR3 covers 13 residues. The CDR3 region is CASSETGVRLAFF. DNA of the CDR3: TGCGCCAGCAGTGAGACAGGAGTGCGGTTGGCTTTCTTT.

As concerns this clone: The same CDR3 is also encoded by other DNA sequences in this sample. The gene calls are TRBV29-1 and TRBJ2-3; TRBD1 matches 10 bases. The CDR3 runs to 12 residues. Germline V CDR1 and CDR2: SQVTM, ANQGSEA. V lost 6 bases to trimming and J lost 5 bases; unmatched junction nucleotides: 2. The CDR3 sequence: CSVDRGQDTQYF. The CDR3 DNA follows: TGCAGCGTCGACAGGGGGCAAGATACGCAGTATTTT.

Comment on this clone: The sample carries other DNA sequences with the same CDR3. V gene TRBV12-3 or TRBV12-4 combines with J gene TRBJ2-1; TRBD1 is a possible D gene (5 bases). V was shortened by 6 bases and J by 2 bases, with 5 bases between the two germline ends. This CDR3 is built from 12 residues. CDR3 in amino acids: CASRDTYNEQFF. The CDR3 bases are TGTGCCAGCAGGGACACCTACAATGAGCAGTTCTTC.

This clone was seen just once. This chain connects TRBV19 to TRBJ2-3; weak D call: TRBD2 (6 bases). The germline V and J ends were trimmed by 5 bases and 0 bases, with 12 bases remaining between them. The CDR3 consists of 15 residues. Germline CDR1 and CDR2: LNHDA and SQIVND (reference sequence). The CDR3: CASSVRDSSTDTQYF. The CDR3 DNA sequence: TGTGCCAGTAGTGTCCGGGACTCGAGCACAGATACGCAGTATTTT.

The rearrangement joins TRBV7-8 to TRBJ2-5; maybe TRBD2 (6 bases). The ends were cut back, 3 bases at V and 5 bases at J, with 10 bases in the middle. This CDR3 has 13 residues. Per the germline V gene, CDR1 is SGHVS and CDR2 is FQNEAQ. CDR3 residues: CASSLGGVETQYF. The CDR3 region has the DNA TGTGCCAGCAGCTTGGGGGGAGTCGAGACCCAGTACTTC.

The CDR3 protein is CASSLEDRDYTF. CDR3 nucleotide sequence: TGTGCCAGCAGCTTAGAGGACAGGGACTACACCTTC. J is TRBJ1-2 and V is TRBV7-9; TRBD1 matches 8 bases. The CDR3 is 12 residues long. From germline, CDR1 is SEHNR and CDR2 FQNEAQ (reference sequence). V lost 1 base to trimming and J lost 10 bases; unmatched junction nucleotides: 2.

This chain joins TRBV18 and TRBJ2-3, with D tentatively TRBD2 (6 bases). Germline values: CDR1 KGHSH, CDR2 LQKENI. The germline V and J ends were trimmed by 1 base and 2 bases, with 16 bases remaining between them. There are 17 residues in the CDR3. The CDR3 reads CASSPLAGTGYTDTQYF. DNA of the CDR3: TGTGCCAGCTCACCACTTGCCGGGACTGGATACACAGATACGCAGTATTTT.

The chain employs TRBV5-7 and TRBJ1-1, with D possibly TRBD1 on 6 matching bases. TRBV5-7 counts as an open reading frame of uncertain function. With 2 bases removed from V and 1 base from J, the gap between germline ends came to 15 bases. The CDR3 is 16 residues long. This CDR3 reads CASSFAKGQPNTEAFF. CDR3 nucleotide sequence: TGTGCCAGCAGCTTTGCCAAAGGACAGCCGAACACTGAAGCTTTCTTT.

The V call is TRBV19, the J call TRBJ2-7, with D perhaps TRBD1 (6 bases). The CDR3 sequence is 13 residues long. The V end lost 2 bases, the J end lost 4 bases, and 9 bases lay between the germline ends. CDR1 and CDR2 (germline): LNHDA, SQIVND (reference sequence). This chain's CDR3 is CASSIPGAYEQYF. The CDR3 DNA is TGTGCCAGTAGTATACCAGGGGCTTACGAGCAGTACTTC.

The chain is built from TRBV12-5 and TRBJ2-2, with 7 bases identical to TRBD1. The germline CDR1 and CDR2 sequences are LGHNT and FRNRAP. J lost 3 bases, V lost 5 bases, and 6 bases had no gene match. The CDR3 spans 15 residues. The CDR3, as DNA: TGTGCTAGTGGTACCGACAGGGATTACACCGGGGAGCTGTTTTTT. This sequence encodes CASGTDRDYTGELFF. Based on the CDR3 plus reference TRBV12-5 and TRBJ2-2, the full variable domain is DARVTQTPRHKVTEMGQEVTMRCQPILGHNTVFWYRQTMMQGLELLAYFRNRAPLDDSGMPKDRFSAEMPDATLATLKIQPSEPRDSAVYFCASGTDRDYTGELFFGEGSRLTVL.

V usage is TRBV2 and J usage is TRBJ1-5, with TRBD1 as a possible D gene (5 bases). The germline CDR1 and CDR2 sequences are SNHLY and FYNNEI. The CDR3 covers 15 residues. The ends were cut back, 6 bases at V and 5 bases at J, with 17 bases in the middle. CDR3 in amino acids: CASRPDSTAYQPQHF. Written as DNA, the CDR3 is TGTGCCAGCAGACCAGACAGTACCGCTTATCAGCCCCAGCATTTT.

The chain has TRBV18 and TRBJ2-2, with D perhaps TRBD2 (5 bases). This CDR3 is built from 17 residues. Germline CDR1 and CDR2: KGHSH and LQKENI. With 2 bases removed from V and 2 bases from J, the gap between germline ends came to 15 bases. CDR3 in DNA: TGTGCCAGCTCACCAACCGTCGGGGATTTTAACACCGGGGAGCTGTTTTTT. Encoded protein: CASSPTVGDFNTGELFF.

J is TRBJ2-1 and V is TRBV4-3; 9 bases are a match to TRBD2. The CDR3 is 18 amino acids. The trim removed 2 bases at V and 4 bases at J, leaving 12 bases unmatched. CDR1 LGHNA and CDR2 YSLEER come from the germline V gene. CDR3 DNA: TGCGCCAGCAGCCAACACCTCTCTACTAGCGGGCTTTACAATGAGCAGTTCTTC. It is translated as CASSQHLSTSGLYNEQFF.

The chain has TRBV5-4 and TRBJ2-5; 8 bases align to TRBD2. The trim removed 3 bases at V and 5 bases at J, leaving 6 bases unmatched. This CDR3 is built from 14 residues. Looked up from germline, CDR1 is SGHNT and CDR2 is YYREEE (reference sequence). The CDR3 is CASSSPGLDETQYF. The CDR3, as DNA: TGTGCCAGCAGCTCCCCGGGACTAGATGAGACCCAGTACTTC. Filled out from reference TRBV5-4 and TRBJ2-5, the complete variable domain reads ETGVTQSPTHLIKTRGQQVTLRCSSQSGHNTVSWYQQALGQGPQFIFQYYREEENGRGNFPPRFSGLQFPNYSSELNVNALELDDSALYLCASSSPGLDETQYFGPGTRLLVL.

The chain has TRBV4-3 and TRBJ1-1; TRBD1 is a possible D gene (6 bases). CDR3 length: 15 residues. Germline V gives CDR1 LGHNA, CDR2 YSLEER. Trimming removed 1 base at V and 3 bases at J, with 12 bases between. CDR3 bases: TGCGCCAGCAGCCAAGCGGCAGGGGACGACACTGAAGCTTTCTTT. Translating gives CASSQAAGDDTEAFF.